A single sample gave rise to the 6 T cell receptor beta chains below, sequenced in a study of CD8+CD57+ T cells in acquired aplastic anemia. All patients picked for sequencing had shown, by flow cytometry, an expansion of CD8+CD57+ cells. Template material for TCR beta VDJ and CDR3 profiling consisted of genomic DNA. Each CDR3 protein is one row after TCRdb ran MiXCR on the reads. In the table there are roughly 250,000 distinct CDR3 sequences, around 82% of which are singletons. Sample: sorted CD4+, CD8+, or CD8+CD57+ T cells (not recorded which) from PBMCs. The receptors originated from a human donor with aplastic anemia.

The genes are TRBV4-3 and TRBJ1-2; D is uncertain. The V end was cut by 0 bases, the J end by 0 bases, with 5 bases between. There are 14 residues in the CDR3. Germline V gene lookup returns CDR1 LGHNA and CDR2 YSLEER. CDR3: CASSQDTANYGYTF. CDR3 nucleotides: TGCGCCAGCAGCCAAGATACAGCTAACTATGGCTACACCTTC.

The chain has TRBV7-9 and TRBJ2-6; D is possibly TRBD2 (7 bases). CDR1 and CDR2 (germline): SEHNR, FQNEAQ (reference sequence). Trimming left V 1 base short and J 16 bases short, with 23 bases between. The CDR3 loop spans 16 amino acids. The CDR3 sequence: CASSLGGRGRTEALTF. The DNA for the CDR3 is TGTGCCAGCAGCTTAGGGGGGAGGGGGAGGACTGAAGCTCTGACTTTC. The variable domain in full, with the rest retrieved from reference TRBV7-9 and TRBJ2-6, is DTGVSQNPRHKITKRGQNVTFRCDPISEHNRLYWYRQTLGQGPEFLTYFQNEAQLEKSRLLSDRFSAERPKGSFSTLEIQRTEQGDSAMYLCASSLGGRGRTEALTFGAGSRLTVL.

The V and J genes are TRBV6-6 and TRBJ1-2; a weak D match, TRBD1 (5 bases). The CDR3 has 16 residues. Trimming shortened V by 0 bases and J by 4 bases, and 15 bases separated the two germline ends. Germline V gene sequence: CDR1 MNHNY, CDR2 SVGAGI (reference sequence). CDR3 in amino acids: CASSYSRQGGIYGYTF. CDR3 nucleotides: TGTGCCAGCAGTTACTCGAGGCAGGGAGGGATCTATGGCTACACCTTC.

The rearrangement joins TRBV10-3 to TRBJ1-2, with D perhaps matching TRBD1 (5 bases). Looked up from germline, CDR1 is ENHRY and CDR2 is SYGVKD. The V end lost 3 bases, the J end lost 3 bases, and 11 bases lay between the germline ends. CDR3 length: 14 amino acids. This chain's CDR3 is CAISDGAGDYGYTF. The CDR3 nucleotides read TGTGCCATCAGTGATGGGGCGGGGGACTATGGCTACACCTTC.

Concerning this clonotype: Without the conserved terminal phenylalanine or tryptophan, this CDR3 likely stems from a read error. The limits of the CDR3 on the DNA are not certain, so only TCRdb's listed CDR3 is given. The V call is TRBV7-8, the J call TRBJ2-3; TRBD2 was called by the table and not checked on the DNA. CDR1 and CDR2 (germline): SGHVS, FQNEAQ. Ends included, the CDR3 has 13 residues. CDR3 sequence: CASGLAGTPATQY.

Points on this clonotype: The conserved closing phenylalanine or tryptophan is absent in this CDR3, likely reflecting a read error. The DNA is omitted, as the CDR3 cannot be located on it reliably, and the CDR3 follows TCRdb's listing. CDR3 in amino acids: CASGFGPDGTHLS. The V and J genes are TRBV7-8 and TRBJ2-3; the table names TRBD1, a call not compared with the DNA. Looked up from germline, CDR1 is SGHVS and CDR2 is FQNEAQ. The CDR3 spans 13 residues, counting both ends.